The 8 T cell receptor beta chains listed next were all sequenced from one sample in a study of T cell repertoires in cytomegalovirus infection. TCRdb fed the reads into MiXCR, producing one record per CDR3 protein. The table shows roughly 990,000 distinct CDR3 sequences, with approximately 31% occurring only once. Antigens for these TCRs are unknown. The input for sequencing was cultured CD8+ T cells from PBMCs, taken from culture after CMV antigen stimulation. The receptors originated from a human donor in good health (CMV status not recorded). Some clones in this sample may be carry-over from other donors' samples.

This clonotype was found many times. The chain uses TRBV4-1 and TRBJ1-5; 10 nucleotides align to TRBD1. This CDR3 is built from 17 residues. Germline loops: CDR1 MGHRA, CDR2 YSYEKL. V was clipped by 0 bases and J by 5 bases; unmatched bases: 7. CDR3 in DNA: TGCGCCAGCAGCCAAGATCAGGGGACAGGGGTTTATCAGCCCCAGCATTTT. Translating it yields CASSQDQGTGVYQPQHF.

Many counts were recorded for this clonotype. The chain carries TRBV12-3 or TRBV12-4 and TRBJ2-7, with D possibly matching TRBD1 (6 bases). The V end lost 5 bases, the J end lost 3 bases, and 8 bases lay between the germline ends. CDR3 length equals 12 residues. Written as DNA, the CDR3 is TGTGCCAGCAGTACAGGGCTCTACGAGCAGTACTTC. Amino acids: CASSTGLYEQYF.

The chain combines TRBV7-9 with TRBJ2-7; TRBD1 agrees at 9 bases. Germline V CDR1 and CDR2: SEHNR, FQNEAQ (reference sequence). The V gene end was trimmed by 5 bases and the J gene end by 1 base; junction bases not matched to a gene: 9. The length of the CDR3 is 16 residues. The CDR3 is CASSPKTGGSSYEQYF. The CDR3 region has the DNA TGTGCCAGCAGCCCCAAAACAGGGGGCAGTTCCTACGAGCAGTACTTC.

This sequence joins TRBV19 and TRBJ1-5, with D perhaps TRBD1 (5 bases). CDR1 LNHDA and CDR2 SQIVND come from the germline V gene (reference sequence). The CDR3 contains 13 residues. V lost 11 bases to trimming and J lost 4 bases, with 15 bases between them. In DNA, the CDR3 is TGTGCCGGTGCCGGAGGGGATAATCAGCCCCAGCATTTT. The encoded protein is CAGAGGDNQPQHF.

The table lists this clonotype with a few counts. In DNA, the CDR3 is TGTGCCAGCAGCACCCGACAGGGCGGGTACACCGGGGAGCTGTTTTTT. It translates to CASSTRQGGYTGELFF. This chain links TRBV7-9 with TRBJ2-2, with 7 nucleotides matching TRBD1. Germline CDR1 SEHNR, CDR2 FQNEAQ (reference sequence). This CDR3 has 16 amino acids. V lost 5 bases to trimming and J lost 3 bases; unmatched junction nucleotides: 9. The complete variable domain, with remaining parts taken from reference TRBV7-9 and TRBJ2-2, reads DTGVSQNPRHKITKRGQNVTFRCDPISEHNRLYWYRQTLGQGPEFLTYFQNEAQLEKSRLLSDRFSAERPKGSFSTLEIQRTEQGDSAMYLCASSTRQGGYTGELFFGEGSRLTVL.

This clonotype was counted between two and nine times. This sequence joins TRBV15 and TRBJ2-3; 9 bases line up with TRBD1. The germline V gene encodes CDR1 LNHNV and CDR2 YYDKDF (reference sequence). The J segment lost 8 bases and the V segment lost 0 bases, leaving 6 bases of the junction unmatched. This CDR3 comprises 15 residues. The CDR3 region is CATSREGTGNRTQYF. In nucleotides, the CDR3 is TGTGCCACCAGCAGAGAGGGGACAGGGAATCGTACGCAGTATTTT.

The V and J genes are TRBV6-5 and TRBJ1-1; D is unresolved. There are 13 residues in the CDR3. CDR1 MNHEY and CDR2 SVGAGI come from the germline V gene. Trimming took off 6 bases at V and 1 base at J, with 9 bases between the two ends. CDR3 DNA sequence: TGTGCCAGCAGCTACCACAAGAACACTGAAGCTTTCTTT. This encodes CASSYHKNTEAFF.

The CDR3 nucleotides are TGTGCCAGCAGCCAAGGGCCGGGACAGGACCTCTATTTT. This gives the protein CASSQGPGQDLYF. J is TRBJ1-3 and V is TRBV3-1, with 8 bases aligning to TRBD1. The CDR3 covers 13 residues. CDR1 and CDR2 from the germline V gene are LGHDT and YNNKEL (reference sequence). The V gene end was trimmed by 1 base and the J gene end by 16 bases; junction bases not matched to a gene: 9.